The following is a T cell receptor (beta chain) sequence with its context. Its recognized antigen is unknown. No base-level quality is on record; no much larger clone is a single base apart. The data belong to a study of beta chain features in type 1 diabetes (dated by TCRdb to 2016 to 2019). About the full investigation: Mean age, gender distribution, total cell number and subset yield were not different between patients and healthy donors. Across all samples, 90 million to 130 million sorted cells were examined, and cell number per subset correlated strongly with RNA yield. In the study, TCRB repertoires of sorted circulating CD4+ T cell subsets from recently diagnosed type 1 diabetes patients were compared with those of matched healthy donors. Regulatory and stem cell-like memory subsets were isolated from only 8 patients and roughly 8 healthy donors, whereas naive and central memory subsets came from all 30 or so donors. The research as a whole found: Naive, central memory and regulatory TCRB repertoires appeared to be more alike among patients than among healthy donors. Because cDNA was sequenced instead of genomic DNA, activated cells with high expression could be over-represented, although the groups did not differ in activation or CD3 levels. Only small numbers of individuals were included in the HLA sub-analyses, which left unresolved whether HLA type had any influence on TCRB rearrangement. Type 1 diabetes patients showed a moderate but significant shortening of TCRB CDR3 length in all four CD4+ subsets. PCR might favor shorter templates, but patient and control samples were amplified and corrected together, so any skew would affect both groups equally. Patients with type 1 diabetes made fewer insertions and deleted more nucleotides at VDJ recombination sites, implying thymic rearrangement abnormalities.

The CDR3 runs 16 residues from the cysteine to the phenylalanine. The retained sequence is limited to the CDR3, 48 bases, with the frame set at the first base. Trimmed from V: 5 bases; trimmed from J: 3 bases; junction bases lacking a gene match: 8. CDR1 SEHNR and CDR2 FQNEAQ are derived from the germline V gene (reference sequence). Each donor gave one peripheral blood draw, about 110 mL on average, collected into heparinised tubes. A BD FACSAria II was used to sort naive, central memory, regulatory and stem cell-like memory CD4+ T cells with a panel that included CD45RO, CCR7, CD25, CD127, CD95 and CD27. All sorted populations exceeded 95% purity. PBMCs were isolated right away by Lymphoprep density gradient centrifugation and were stained directly, without culture. Samples were stained and sorted in pairs, with one healthy donor and one patient per experiment, so that batch effects were minimized.

The entire isolated RNA was reverse transcribed using the High Capacity cDNA Reverse Transcription Kit, and thus expressed TCRB transcripts were sequenced. Deep immunoSEQ sequencing was applied to naive, central memory and regulatory T cell samples, giving an average of around 4 million total reads per sample. Sorted cells were lysed in RLT buffer and RNA was extracted with DNase-treated RNeasy Micro or Mini kits, depending on cell number. Each cell subset was processed on its own to prevent cross-contamination, while patient and healthy donor samples were processed together. The immunoSEQ multiplex PCR was used to amplify TCRB sequences from cDNA, generating 87-bp fragments that spanned the CDR3 region. The amplicons were sequenced using the Illumina HiSeq platform. The paper's data handling went like this. PCR bias was corrected computationally using synthetic template baselines, and reads within Hamming distance 2 were collapsed, with unmergeable singletons discarded. Reads were aligned to IMGT to assign V, D and J genes, CDR3 length, and insertions or deletions at six rearrangement sites. Within each subset, clonotype counts were normalized to the number of sorted cells before true diversity and Gini coefficients were calculated with the tcR R package. The overlap coefficient, calculated on TCRB nucleotide sequences, was used to measure repertoire sharing. Entries here come from immuneACCESS through TCRdb and include only in-frame sequences with V and J called. Some clones fail to appear in such tables; in the studies checked, an unresolved V gene covers under half of the shortfall, and the cause of the remainder is unknown. V and J calls and clone size follow that table, whereas D and trimming were derived from the DNA. A total of under 300,000 clones appear in this sample, around 7.8% of them only once. The top ten constitute approximately 0.93% of the sample.

This receptor was identified in a woman younger than 35 in good health. The sequence is built from TRBV7-9 and TRBJ1-1, with 11 bases aligning to TRBD1. Sequenced sample: central memory CD4+ T cells from blood. The DNA reads as follows: TGTGCCAGCAGCGACCGGACAGGGGGCGGATACACTGAAGCTTTCTTT. The resulting protein is CASSDRTGGGYTEAFF.